A single sample gave rise to the 9 T cell receptor beta chains below, sequenced in a study of T cell responses to AZD1222 COVID-19 vaccine. Method: immunoSEQ multiplex PCR; TCRdb's copy keeps in-frame clones and lacks some. Of around 180,000 clones listed, almost 95% are singletons. Source: peripheral blood, taken on day 0 of AZD1222 vaccination. The receptors were sampled from an adult in good health.

This sequence joins TRBV5-6 and TRBJ2-2, with TRBD2 identical over 13 bases. V shed 4 bases, J shed 6 bases, and the junction held 9 bases outside the gene matches. The CDR3 covers 17 residues. Germline CDR1 and CDR2: SGHDT and YYEEEE. The CDR3 sequence is CASSTYLGLAGAGELFF. For the CDR3, the DNA is TGTGCCAGCAGCACATACCTAGGACTAGCGGGAGCCGGGGAGCTGTTTTTT.

CDR3 sequence (DNA): TGTGCCAGCAGTTATGGGGGAGTTATTTACAATGAGCAGTTCTTC. The encoded protein is CASSYGGVIYNEQFF. The chain uses TRBV28 and TRBJ2-1; D may correspond to TRBD1 or TRBD2 (5 bases each). This CDR3 has 15 amino acids. In germline, CDR1 is MDHEN, CDR2 SYDVKM. V lost 4 bases, J lost 4 bases, and 14 bases lay in between.

This clone was seen only a few times. The rearrangement links TRBV12-3 or TRBV12-4 to TRBJ2-2, with D perhaps matching TRBD1 or TRBD2 (5 bases each). V gave up 3 bases and J gave up 5 bases, with 7 bases separating them. The CDR3 is made up of 13 amino acids. This chain's CDR3 is CASSLWGTGELFF. CDR3 coding DNA: TGTGCCAGCAGTTTGTGGGGGACCGGGGAGCTGTTTTTT.

This clone turned up a few times. CDR3 sequence (DNA): TGTGCCAGCAGCCCGGACAGGGGTTCTTACGAGCAGTACTTC. Its translation is CASSPDRGSYEQYF. The rearrangement uses TRBV2 and TRBJ2-7; 9 bases fit TRBD1. The ends lost 6 bases at V and 4 bases at J; junction bases unmatched: 7. The CDR3 totals 14 residues. The germline CDR1 and CDR2 sequences are SNHLY and FYNNEI.

The chain uses TRBV28 and TRBJ1-5, with 8 bases aligning to TRBD1. This CDR3 has 17 amino acids. Trimming took 7 bases from V and 6 from J; bases not matched to a gene: 17. Germline CDR1 is MDHEN and CDR2 is SYDVKM. The chain's CDR3 is CASTRGRAGGAGQPQHF. In DNA, the CDR3 is TGTGCCAGCACCCGAGGAAGGGCAGGGGGCGCCGGTCAGCCCCAGCATTTT.

The V and J genes are TRBV19 and TRBJ1-5; TRBD1 might be the D (5 bases). V dropped 0 bases and J dropped 3 bases, with 15 bases sitting between them. Germline V gene sequence: CDR1 LNHDA, CDR2 SQIVND (reference sequence). The CDR3 is 17 amino acids. The chain's CDR3 is CASSIEGAGHLNQPQHF. CDR3 bases: TGTGCCAGTAGTATAGAAGGGGCCGGACACCTCAATCAGCCCCAGCATTTT.

CDR3 nucleotides: TGTGCCAGTAGTATGAGACAGCCATTCCCGCCCTCCTACGAGCAGTACTTC. It encodes CASSMRQPFPPSYEQYF. The chain employs TRBV19 and TRBJ2-7; tentative D call: TRBD1 (5 bases). There are 17 residues in the CDR3. The V end lost 3 bases, the J end lost 0 bases, and 18 bases lay between the germline ends. Germline CDR1 and CDR2: LNHDA and SQIVND (reference sequence).

The rearrangement uses TRBV6-5 and TRBJ1-1; D gene uncertain. Germline values: CDR1 MNHEY, CDR2 SVGAGI. V was cut by 8 bases and J by 1 base, with 8 bases left in between. This CDR3 has 12 residues. The CDR3 DNA follows: TGTGCCAGCGCTGTTCAGAACACTGAAGCTTTCTTT. The encoded protein is CASAVQNTEAFF.

The CDR3 DNA follows: TGTGCCAGTAGTTGGCCCGGGAGGTGGGAGACCCAGTACTTC. Encoded protein: CASSWPGRWETQYF. This chain links TRBV19 with TRBJ2-5; TRBD2 matches at 7 bases. This CDR3 spans 14 amino acids. V trimming: 5 bases; J trimming: 5 bases; junction bases outside the gene matches: 8. Germline V gene data show CDR1 as LNHDA and CDR2 as SQIVND (reference sequence).